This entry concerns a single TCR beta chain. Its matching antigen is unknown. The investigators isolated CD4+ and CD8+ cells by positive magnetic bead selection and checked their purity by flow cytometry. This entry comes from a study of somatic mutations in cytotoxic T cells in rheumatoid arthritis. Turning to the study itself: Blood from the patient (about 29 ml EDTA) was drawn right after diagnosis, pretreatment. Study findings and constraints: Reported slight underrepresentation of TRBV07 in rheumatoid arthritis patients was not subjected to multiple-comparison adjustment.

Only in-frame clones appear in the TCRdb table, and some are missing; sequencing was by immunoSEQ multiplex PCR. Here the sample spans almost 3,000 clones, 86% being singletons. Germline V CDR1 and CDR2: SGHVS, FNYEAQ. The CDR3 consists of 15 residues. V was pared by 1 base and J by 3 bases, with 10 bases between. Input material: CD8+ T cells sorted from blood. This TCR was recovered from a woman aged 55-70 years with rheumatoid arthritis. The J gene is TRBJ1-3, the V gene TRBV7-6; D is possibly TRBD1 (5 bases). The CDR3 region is CASSLGAGLGNTIYF. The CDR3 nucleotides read TGTGCCAGCAGCTTAGGGGCAGGGCTTGGAAACACCATATATTTT.